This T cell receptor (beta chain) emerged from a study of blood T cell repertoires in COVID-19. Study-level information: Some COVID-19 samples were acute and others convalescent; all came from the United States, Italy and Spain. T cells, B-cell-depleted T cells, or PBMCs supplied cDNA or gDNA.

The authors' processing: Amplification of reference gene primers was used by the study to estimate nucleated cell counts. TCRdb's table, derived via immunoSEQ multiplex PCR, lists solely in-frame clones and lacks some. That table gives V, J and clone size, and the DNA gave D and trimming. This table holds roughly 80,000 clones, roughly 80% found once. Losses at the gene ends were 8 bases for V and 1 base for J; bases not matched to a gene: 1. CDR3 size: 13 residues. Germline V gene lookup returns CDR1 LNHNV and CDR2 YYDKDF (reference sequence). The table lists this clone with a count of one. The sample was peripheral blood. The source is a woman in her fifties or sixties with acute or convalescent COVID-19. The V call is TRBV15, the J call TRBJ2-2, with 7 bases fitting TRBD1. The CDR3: CATRDRNTGELFF. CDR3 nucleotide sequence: TGTGCCACCCGGGACAGGAACACCGGGGAGCTGTTTTTT.